These 8 T cell receptor beta chains were sequenced from one sample in a study of blood T cell repertoires in COVID-19. The assay was immunoSEQ multiplex PCR, and TCRdb's table has in-frame clones only and misses some. The sample consists of 75,000 to 80,000 clones, approximately 80% of them appearing once. The sequencing sample was made of peripheral blood. Every receptor here comes from an older woman with acute or convalescent COVID-19.

The genes are TRBV6-5 and TRBJ2-3; TRBD1 matches at 8 bases. Germline lookup yields CDR1 MNHEY and CDR2 SVGAGI. CDR3 length: 15 residues. J gave up 1 base and V 6 bases, and 6 bases lay outside the gene matches. CDR3 sequence: CASSGTGFGTDTQYF. CDR3 DNA sequence: TGTGCCAGCAGCGGGACAGGTTTTGGCACAGATACGCAGTATTTT.

The chain is built from TRBV5-6 and TRBJ1-5, with a possible D match to TRBD1 (6 bases). This CDR3 is 12 amino acids long. Germline CDR1 and CDR2: SGHDT and YYEEEE. Trimming removed 3 bases at V and 5 bases at J, with 6 bases between. CDR3 protein: CASSYRDQPQHF. CDR3 nucleotide sequence: TGTGCCAGCAGCTACAGGGATCAGCCCCAGCATTTT. The full variable domain, in which reference TRBV5-6 and TRBJ1-5 provide the parts outside the CDR3, is DAGVTQSPTHLIKTRGQQVTLRCSPKSGHDTVSWYQQALGQGPQFIFQYYEEEERQRGNFPDRFSGHQFPNYSSELNVNALLLGDSALYLCASSYRDQPQHFGDGTRLSIL.

This sequence joins TRBV6-5 and TRBJ1-5; weak D call: TRBD1 (6 bases). This CDR3 has 14 residues. V was cut by 2 bases and J by 4 bases, with 9 bases left in between. Per the germline V gene, CDR1 is MNHEY and CDR2 is SVGAGI. The CDR3 nucleotides read TGTGCCAGCAGTTACGACAGGCGTAATCAGCCCCAGCATTTT. This encodes CASSYDRRNQPQHF.

This chain links TRBV2 with TRBJ1-1, with TRBD1 matching over 9 bases. The CDR3 extends over 16 amino acids. CDR1 SNHLY and CDR2 FYNNEI come from the germline V gene. The ends lost 8 bases at V and 5 bases at J; junction bases unmatched: 15. The CDR3 DNA is TGTGCCAGCGTACCGGGACAGGGCTCCGGGGGAACTGAAGCTTTCTTT. Encoded protein: CASVPGQGSGGTEAFF.

About this clone: This sample also contains other DNA sequences that code for the same CDR3. This chain links TRBV24-1 with TRBJ1-2; the match to TRBD1 covers 9 bases. The germline V gene has CDR1 KGHDR and CDR2 SFDVKD. V lost 4 bases, J lost 2 bases, and 4 bases stayed unmatched. This CDR3 has 15 amino acids. The CDR3 coding sequence is TGTGCCACCAGTGAGGGGACAGGGATAAACTATGGCTACACCTTC. It is translated as CATSEGTGINYGYTF.

This chain uses TRBV27 with TRBJ1-1; 8 nucleotides align to TRBD1. Looked up from germline, CDR1 is MNHEY and CDR2 is SMNVEV (reference sequence). The CDR3 consists of 17 residues. J lost 4 bases, V lost 3 bases, and 13 bases had no gene match. The CDR3: CASSFFWTGKDSTEAFF. The CDR3 nucleotides are TGTGCCAGCAGTTTTTTCTGGACAGGGAAAGACAGCACTGAAGCTTTCTTT.

The chain employs TRBV27 and TRBJ1-2; TRBD1 matches 10 bases. Germline CDR1 is MNHEY and CDR2 is SMNVEV (reference sequence). This CDR3 has 17 residues. Germline trimming cut 4 bases from V and 1 base from J; bases unmatched to any gene: 9. This CDR3 is CASSSTGGAGFNYGYTF. As DNA, the CDR3 is TGTGCCAGCAGTTCGACAGGGGGCGCGGGGTTTAACTATGGCTACACCTTC.

The chain recombines TRBV20-1 with TRBJ2-5, with a tentative D call TRBD2 (5 bases). V lost 6 bases and J lost 4, with 9 bases in between. The CDR3 contains 11 residues. Germline CDR1 reads DFQATT; CDR2 reads SNEGSKA (reference sequence). The CDR3 nucleotides are TGCAGTGCCGTGAGGGCAGAGACCCAGTACTTC. Residues: CSAVRAETQYF.